This is a list of T cell receptor beta chains from one sample in a study of Graves' ophthalmopathy and Graves' hyperthyroidism. TCRdb ran MiXCR on the multiplex PCR reads and lists one entry per CDR3 protein. The sample has hundreds of thousands of distinct CDR3 sequences, roughly 15% seen once. The source material was peripheral blood. The receptors shown here come from a woman aged 18-29 years with stable Graves' hyperthyroidism. Both conserved end residues are part of each CDR3. D genes are given only for firm matches. Only part of the rows carry a size: once, few, many, or a class if the clone is expanded.

d_gene	j_gene	abundance	v_gene	len	CDR3aa	CDR3nt
TRBD1	TRBJ1-1	.	TRBV7-2	15	CASSGRDSYSTEAFF	TGTGCCAGCAGCGGCCGGGACAGCTACTCCACTGAAGCTTTCTTT
.	TRBJ2-2	few	TRBV6-1	13	CASRAGVTGELFF	TGTGCCAGCCGCGCCGGCGTCACCGGGGAGCTGTTTTTT
.	TRBJ1-3	many	TRBV28	15	CASSGGGLSGNTIYF	TGTGCCAGCAGTGGGGGGGGTCTCTCTGGAAACACCATATATTTT
TRBD2	TRBJ2-6	few	TRBV11-1	16	CASSKYGTTGANVLTF	TGTGCCAGCAGCAAATACGGGACTACTGGGGCCAACGTCCTGACTTTC
.	TRBJ2-7	.	TRBV6-2/TRBV6-3	13	CASSYKPFYEQYF	TGTGCCAGCAGTTATAAACCCTTCTACGAGCAGTACTTC
TRBD1	TRBJ1-5	many	TRBV6-2/TRBV6-3	15	CASREDRGRNQPQHF	TGTGCCAGCAGGGAAGACAGGGGGCGGAATCAGCCCCAGCATTTT
.	TRBJ1-1	many	TRBV6-5	17	CASSYGGERIMNTEAFF	TGTGCCAGCAGTTACGGGGGAGAGAGAATCATGAACACTGAAGCTTTCTTT
.	TRBJ2-7	few	TRBV5-1	13	CASSLIGSDEQYF	TGCGCCAGCAGCTTGATAGGGTCTGACGAGCAGTACTTC
TRBD1	TRBJ1-2	many	TRBV9	15	CASSEGTGPNYGYTF	TGTGCCAGCAGCGAAGGGACAGGTCCTAACTATGGCTACACCTTC
.	TRBJ2-2	many	TRBV2	16	CASSETGTSNTGELFF	TGTGCCAGCAGTGAGACCGGGACATCGAACACCGGGGAGCTGTTTTTT
.	TRBJ1-1	.	TRBV28	14	CASLERGVNTEAFF	TGTGCCAGCCTTGAGAGGGGGGTGAACACTGAAGCTTTCTTT
.	TRBJ2-5	many	TRBV7-9	15	CASSSVLAGAETQYF	TGTGCCAGCAGCTCTGTACTGGCGGGGGCGGAGACCCAGTACTTC
.	TRBJ1-1	many	TRBV5-1	18	CASSLALEGRLMNTEAFF	TGCGCCAGCAGCTTGGCCTTGGAGGGGCGGTTGATGAACACTGAAGCTTTCTTT
.	TRBJ1-1	many	TRBV29-1	13	CSVVGGFDTEAFF	TGCAGCGTTGTAGGAGGATTCGACACTGAAGCTTTCTTT
.	TRBJ1-6	many	TRBV6-1	14	CASSEPRQNSPLHF	TGTGCCAGCAGTGAGCCCCGACAGAATTCACCCCTCCACTTT
TRBD1	TRBJ1-5	.	TRBV3-1	14	CASRGQGRDQPQHF	TGTGCCAGCAGGGGACAGGGCCGGGATCAGCCCCAGCATTTT
TRBD2	TRBJ2-7	many	TRBV7-2	13	CASSKGLAYEQYF	TGTGCCAGCAGTAAAGGACTAGCCTACGAGCAGTACTTC
TRBD2	TRBJ2-5	many	TRBV7-9	15	CASSFVAGVPETQYF	TGTGCCAGCAGCTTCGTAGCGGGGGTCCCAGAGACCCAGTACTTC
TRBD2	TRBJ2-5	many	TRBV6-1	15	CASREPAGGHETQYF	TGTGCCAGCAGAGAACCCGCGGGGGGTCACGAGACCCAGTACTTC
.	TRBJ2-7	many	TRBV7-2	13	CASSINPDDEQYF	TGTGCCAGCAGCATTAATCCCGACGACGAGCAGTACTTC
.	TRBJ1-2	many	TRBV11-2	13	CASTRGGAGGYTF	TGTGCCAGCACCCGCGGGGGGGCCGGTGGCTACACCTTC
TRBD2	TRBJ2-3	few	TRBV7-2	17	CASSPRGLAGTTDTQYF	TGTGCCAGCAGCCCCCGAGGACTAGCGGGTACCACAGATACGCAGTATTTT